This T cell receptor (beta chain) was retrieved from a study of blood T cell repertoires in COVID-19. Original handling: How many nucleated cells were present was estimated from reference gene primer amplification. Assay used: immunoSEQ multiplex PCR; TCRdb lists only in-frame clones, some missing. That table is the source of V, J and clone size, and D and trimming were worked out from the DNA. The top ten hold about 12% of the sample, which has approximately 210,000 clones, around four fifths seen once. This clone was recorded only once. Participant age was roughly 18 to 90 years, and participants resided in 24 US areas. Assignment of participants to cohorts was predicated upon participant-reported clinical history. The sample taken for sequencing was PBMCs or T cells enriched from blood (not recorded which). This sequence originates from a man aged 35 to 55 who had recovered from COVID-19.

CDR3 sequence reads: CASSYSWGSYNEQFF. CDR3 in DNA: TGTGCCAGCAGTTACTCGTGGGGCAGCTACAATGAGCAGTTCTTC. The rearrangement uses TRBV6-2 or TRBV6-3 and TRBJ2-1, with D maybe TRBD1 (5 bases). Germline values: CDR1 MNHEY, CDR2 SVGEGT. The V end was cut by 0 bases, the J end by 3 bases, with 9 bases between. This CDR3 contains 15 residues.